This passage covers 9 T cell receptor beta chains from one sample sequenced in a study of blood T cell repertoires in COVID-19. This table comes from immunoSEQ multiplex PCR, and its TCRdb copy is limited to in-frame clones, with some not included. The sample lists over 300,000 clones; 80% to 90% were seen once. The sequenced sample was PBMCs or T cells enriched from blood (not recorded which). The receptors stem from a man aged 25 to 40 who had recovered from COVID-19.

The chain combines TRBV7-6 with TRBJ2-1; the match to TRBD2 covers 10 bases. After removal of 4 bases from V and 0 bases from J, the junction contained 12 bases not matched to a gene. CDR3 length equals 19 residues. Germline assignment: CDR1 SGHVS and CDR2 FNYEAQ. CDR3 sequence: CASSSGGLAEMSSYNEQFF. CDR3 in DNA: TGTGCCAGCAGCTCAGGAGGACTAGCGGAAATGAGCTCCTACAATGAGCAGTTCTTC.

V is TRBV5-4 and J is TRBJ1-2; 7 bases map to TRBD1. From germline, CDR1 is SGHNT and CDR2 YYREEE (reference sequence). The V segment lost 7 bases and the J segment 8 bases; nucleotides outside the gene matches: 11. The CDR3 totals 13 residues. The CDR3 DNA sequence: TGTGCCAGCGCAAGTGACAGGGTCGGGGGCTACACCTTC. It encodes CASASDRVGGYTF.

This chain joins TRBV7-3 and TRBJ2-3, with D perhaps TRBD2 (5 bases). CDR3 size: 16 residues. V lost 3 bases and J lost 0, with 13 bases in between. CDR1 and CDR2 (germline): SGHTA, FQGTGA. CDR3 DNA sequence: TGTGCCAGCAGCTTCGCGACGGGATTTAGCACAGATACGCAGTATTTT. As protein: CASSFATGFSTDTQYF.

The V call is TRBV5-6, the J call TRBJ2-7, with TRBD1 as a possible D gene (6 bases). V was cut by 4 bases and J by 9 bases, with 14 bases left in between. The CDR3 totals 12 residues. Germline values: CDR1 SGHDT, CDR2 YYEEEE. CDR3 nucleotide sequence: TGTGCCAGCAGCCTACAGGGTTATCGGCAGTACTTC. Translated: CASSLQGYRQYF.

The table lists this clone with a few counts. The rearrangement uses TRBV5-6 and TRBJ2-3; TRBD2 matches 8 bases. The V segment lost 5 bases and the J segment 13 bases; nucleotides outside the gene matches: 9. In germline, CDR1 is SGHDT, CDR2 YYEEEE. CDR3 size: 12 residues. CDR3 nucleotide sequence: TGTGCCAGCAGGACGACGGGGGGGCTGGAGTATTTT. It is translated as CASRTTGGLEYF.

CDR3 sequence: CASSPGTGQGSYPQHF. Here the CDR3 DNA reads TGCGCCAGCAGCCCCGGAACGGGGCAGGGGAGTTACCCCCAGCATTTT. This chain joins TRBV4-1 and TRBJ1-5; perhaps TRBD1 as D (6 bases). Per the germline V gene, CDR1 is MGHRA and CDR2 is YSYEKL. Deletions cut 4 bases from V and 10 bases from J, with 23 bases between. The CDR3 totals 16 residues.

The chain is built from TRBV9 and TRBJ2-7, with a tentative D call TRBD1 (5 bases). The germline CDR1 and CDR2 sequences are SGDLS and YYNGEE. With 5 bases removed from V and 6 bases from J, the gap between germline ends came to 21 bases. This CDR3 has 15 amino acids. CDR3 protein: CASSGSAQGRFEQYF. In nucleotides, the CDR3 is TGTGCCAGCAGTGGATCCGCGCAGGGCCGTTTCGAGCAGTACTTC.

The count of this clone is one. The DNA for the CDR3 is TGTGCCAGCAGCTTCCAAGTTAGGGGCGGAGTGGGGCAGTACTTC. This gives the protein CASSFQVRGGVGQYF. The chain links TRBV7-8 to TRBJ2-7; D perhaps matches TRBD1 (5 bases). CDR1 is SGHVS and CDR2 is FQNEAQ in the germline V gene. This CDR3 has 15 amino acids. Trimming left V 3 bases short and J 9 bases short, with 21 bases between.

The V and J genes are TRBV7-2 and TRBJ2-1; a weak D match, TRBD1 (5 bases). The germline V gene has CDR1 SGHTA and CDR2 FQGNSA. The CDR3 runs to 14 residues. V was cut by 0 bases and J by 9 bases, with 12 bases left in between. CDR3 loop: CASSLAQQASEQFF. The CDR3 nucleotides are TGTGCCAGCAGCTTAGCCCAACAGGCTTCTGAGCAGTTCTTC.